This TCR beta chain was documented in a study of T cells in Graves' hyperthyroidism and ophthalmopathy. RNA transcripts provided the source from which TCR beta CDR3 regions were amplified. TCR CDR3 regions were first amplified by RT-PCR with HTBI primers. TCRdb redid the calling of the multiplex PCR reads with MiXCR, one entry per CDR3 protein. The table records under 400,000 distinct CDR3 sequences, approximately 25% of them present only once. This clonotype was found a few times. At one end, the junction sequence differs from germline, possibly due to a read error. This CDR3 has 14 residues. The germline V gene has CDR1 LGHDT and CDR2 YNNKEL (reference sequence).

The chain employs TRBV3-1 and TRBJ1-2; 8 bases line up with TRBD1. The sequence was obtained from a man aged 50-59 years with Graves' hyperthyroidism. The source material was blood. The CDR3, as DNA: TGTGCCGGCAGCCCCCTACAGGGGGACTATGGCTACACCTTC. This gives the protein CAGSPLQGDYGYTF.